This T cell receptor (beta chain) was retrieved from a study of monozygotic twins with cystic fibrosis. Overall study: Library input was 2.5 to 3.5 micrograms of fragmented DNA, with about 15 PCR cycles.

V was clipped by 4 bases and J by 1 base, with 8 bases between them. CDR3 length: 15 residues. Germline CDR1 SNHLY, CDR2 FYNNEI. Study-level findings and limits: Monozygotic CF twins shared more identical nucleotide clonotypes than unrelated patients.

Regarding this clone: Its antigen remains unidentified.

Clones were read by immunoSEQ multiplex PCR, and TCRdb kept only the in-frame ones, dropping some. The repertoire holds 35,000 or so clones, with around 82% as singletons. The V call is TRBV2, the J call TRBJ1-6; no firm D call. This clonotype originated in a girl aged 2 to 10 with cystic fibrosis. Sequenced input: blood. In DNA, the CDR3 is TGTGCCAGCAGTGGAGGATGGTCCTATAATTCACCCCTCCACTTT. Translation gives CASSGGWSYNSPLHF. Looking up the rest from reference TRBV2 and TRBJ1-6 gives the full variable domain: EPEVTQTPSHQVTQMGQEVILRCVPISNHLYFYWYRQILGQKVEFLVSFYNNEISEKSEIFDDQFSVERPDGSNFTLKIRSTKLEDSAMYFCASSGGWSYNSPLHFGNGTRLTVT.